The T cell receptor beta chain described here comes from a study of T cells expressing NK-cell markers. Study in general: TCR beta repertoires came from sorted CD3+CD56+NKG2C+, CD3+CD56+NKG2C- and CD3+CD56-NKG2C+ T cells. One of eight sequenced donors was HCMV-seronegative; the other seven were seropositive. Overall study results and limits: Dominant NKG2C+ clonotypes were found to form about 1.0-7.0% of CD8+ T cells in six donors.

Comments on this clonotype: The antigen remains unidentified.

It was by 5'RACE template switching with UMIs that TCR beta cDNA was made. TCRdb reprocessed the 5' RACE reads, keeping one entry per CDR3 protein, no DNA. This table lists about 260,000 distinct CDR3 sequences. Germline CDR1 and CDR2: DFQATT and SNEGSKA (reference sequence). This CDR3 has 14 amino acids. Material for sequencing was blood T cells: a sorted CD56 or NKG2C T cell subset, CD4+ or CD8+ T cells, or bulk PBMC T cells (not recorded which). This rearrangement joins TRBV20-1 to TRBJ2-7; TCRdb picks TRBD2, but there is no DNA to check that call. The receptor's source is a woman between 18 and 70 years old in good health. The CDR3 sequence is CSATGTSGTYEQYF.